These 20 T cell receptor beta chains originate from one sample sequenced in a study of blood T cell repertoires in COVID-19. Produced via immunoSEQ multiplex PCR; TCRdb's table is partial and in-frame only. This repertoire shows 300,000 or so clones, nearly 90% found once; its top ten account for under 6.5%. Sequenced sample: PBMCs or T cells enriched from blood (not recorded which). Receptor source: a woman younger than 45 who had recovered from COVID-19.

This sequence joins TRBV19 and TRBJ2-3, with D unclear. Germline V gene sequence: CDR1 LNHDA, CDR2 SQIVND (reference sequence). The germline V and J ends were trimmed by 3 bases and 6 bases, with 10 bases remaining between them. This CDR3 contains 13 residues. The CDR3: CASSIRVGDTQYF. CDR3 nucleotide sequence: TGTGCCAGTAGTATTCGGGTCGGGGATACGCAGTATTTT.

This CDR3 reads CAWSPGQWNTEAFF. The CDR3 DNA is TGTGCCTGGAGCCCGGGACAGTGGAACACTGAAGCTTTCTTT. The chain combines TRBV30 with TRBJ1-1; TRBD1 matches at 7 bases. Losses at the gene ends were 3 bases for V and 1 base for J; bases not matched to a gene: 5. This CDR3 comprises 14 residues. The germline CDR1 and CDR2 sequences are GTSNPN and SVGIG (reference sequence).

This chain joins TRBV19 and TRBJ1-1; a weak D match, TRBD1 (6 bases). Trimming left V 3 bases short and J 1 base short, with 12 bases between. The CDR3 extends over 15 amino acids. The germline V gene encodes CDR1 LNHDA and CDR2 SQIVND (reference sequence). The chain's CDR3 is CASSMFLGANTEAFF. CDR3 DNA: TGTGCCAGTAGTATGTTTTTGGGGGCGAACACTGAAGCTTTCTTT.

V gene TRBV2 combines with J gene TRBJ1-2; a possible D gene is TRBD1 (5 bases). The CDR3 loop spans 14 amino acids. V was pared by 9 bases and J by 4 bases, with 18 bases between. The germline CDR1 and CDR2 sequences are SNHLY and FYNNEI. This CDR3 reads CASAGFRATYGYTF. CDR3 coding DNA: TGTGCCAGTGCTGGTTTCAGGGCTACCTATGGCTACACCTTC. The complete variable domain, with remaining parts taken from reference TRBV2 and TRBJ1-2, reads EPEVTQTPSHQVTQMGQEVILRCVPISNHLYFYWYRQILGQKVEFLVSFYNNEISEKSEIFDDQFSVERPDGSNFTLKIRSTKLEDSAMYFCASAGFRATYGYTFGSGTRLTVV.

The chain uses TRBV6-1 and TRBJ1-1, with D perhaps TRBD1 (6 bases). The V gene's germline CDR1 is MNHNS and CDR2 SASEGT. V was pared by 1 base and J by 4 bases, with 19 bases between. CDR3 length equals 17 residues. The CDR3: CASSEEGVGLRGTEAFF. CDR3 in DNA: TGTGCCAGCAGTGAAGAGGGGGTAGGTCTGAGGGGCACTGAAGCTTTCTTT.

The V gene is TRBV18, the J gene TRBJ2-1; TRBD1 might be the D (6 bases). Germline V lookup: CDR1 KGHSH, CDR2 LQKENI. Trimming stripped 4 bases from V and 0 bases from J, with 13 bases between. There are 16 residues in the CDR3. Written as DNA, the CDR3 is TGTGCCAGCTCACTTGGGGGCCCCAGCTCCTACAATGAGCAGTTCTTC. It encodes CASSLGGPSSYNEQFF.

Concerning this clone: This same CDR3 is encoded by further DNA sequences in the sample. V is TRBV9 and J is TRBJ2-1; 7 nucleotides align to TRBD2. There are 16 residues in the CDR3. Unmatched junction bases numbered 19, after V lost 10 bases and J lost 6 bases. In germline, CDR1 is SGDLS, CDR2 YYNGEE. The CDR3 DNA follows: TGTGCCCGCCGCGTCGGGGGTCGCGGGGGAGGCAATGAGCAGTTCTTC. Encoded protein: CARRVGGRGGGNEQFF.

This sequence joins TRBV5-1 and TRBJ1-3; 12 bases match TRBD1. Germline assignment: CDR1 SGHRS and CDR2 YFSETQ. The V segment lost 4 bases and the J segment 7 bases; nucleotides outside the gene matches: 6. This CDR3 region has 15 residues. The CDR3 DNA reads TGCGCCAGCAGCCCGGGACAGGGGGCTTGGAACACCATATATTTT. This codes for CASSPGQGAWNTIYF.

In its sample, this clone was seen many times. This rearrangement joins TRBV4-1 to TRBJ1-3; the D gene is possibly TRBD1 (5 bases). Deletions cut 0 bases from V and 2 bases from J, with 14 bases between. CDR1 is MGHRA and CDR2 is YSYEKL in the germline V gene. This CDR3 has 17 residues. In DNA, the CDR3 is TGCGCCAGCAGCCAAGATCGTTCCGGGGGGACTGGAAACACCATATATTTT. This encodes CASSQDRSGGTGNTIYF.

The sample holds one count of this clone. The rearrangement uses TRBV30 and TRBJ1-2; 7 bases agree with TRBD1. The CDR3 spans 10 residues. Germline loops: CDR1 GTSNPN, CDR2 SVGIG (reference sequence). With V trimmed by 5 bases and J by 7 bases, 1 base remained unmatched. CDR3 DNA sequence: TGTGCCTGGGGGACAGTTGGCTACACCTTC. It is translated as CAWGTVGYTF.

The chain couples TRBV14 to TRBJ1-3, with D unclear. Between the trimmed V and J ends, which lost 3 bases and 10 bases, there was a span of 13 bases. Germline-derived CDR1 and CDR2 are SGHDN and FVKESK. The CDR3 consists of 13 residues. Here the CDR3 reads CASSQFYGRTIYF. DNA of the CDR3: TGTGCCAGCAGCCAGTTTTACGGGAGGACCATATATTTT.

This clone was observed a few times. The rearrangement joins TRBV6-5 to TRBJ2-7, with 10 nucleotides matching TRBD2. The germline CDR1 and CDR2 sequences are MNHEY and SVGAGI. This CDR3 is 15 amino acids long. J was trimmed by 6 bases and V by 6 bases; bases with no gene match: 11. For the CDR3, the DNA is TGTGCCAGCAGCTGGACTAGCGGAGCCCCAGGCGAGCAGTACTTC. This codes for CASSWTSGAPGEQYF.

This chain joins TRBV18 and TRBJ2-5; D is perhaps TRBD2 (6 bases). The V end lost 3 bases, the J end lost 1 base, and 12 bases lay between the germline ends. Germline V gene data show CDR1 as KGHSH and CDR2 as LQKENI. The CDR3 runs 15 residues. CDR3 in DNA: TGTGCCAGCTCACCGCCGGGACTTGTCCAAGAGACCCAGTACTTC. It specifies CASSPPGLVQETQYF.

V usage is TRBV25-1 and J usage is TRBJ1-6, with 9 bases lining up with TRBD1. CDR1 is MGHDK, CDR2 SYGVNS, per germline. J gave up 5 bases and V 6 bases, and 2 bases lay outside the gene matches. The CDR3 loop spans 14 amino acids. CDR3 in amino acids: CASSRDRDNSPLHF. CDR3 nucleotide sequence: TGTGCCAGCAGCCGGGACAGGGATAATTCACCCCTCCACTTT.

The rearrangement joins TRBV5-1 to TRBJ1-1; tentative D call: TRBD1 (5 bases). In germline, CDR1 is SGHRS, CDR2 YFSETQ. The V end was cut by 5 bases, the J end by 1 base, with 15 bases between. There are 15 residues in the CDR3. The CDR3 nucleotides are TGCGCCAGCAGAGCCGAAGGGGTCTCGAACACTGAAGCTTTCTTT. It is translated as CASRAEGVSNTEAFF.

The chain joins TRBV15 to TRBJ2-1, with D unresolved. V lost 4 bases and J lost 0, with 10 bases in between. This CDR3 is built from 15 residues. Germline V gene data show CDR1 as LNHNV and CDR2 as YYDKDF (reference sequence). CDR3 loop: CATSTSRGSYNEQFF. The CDR3 DNA reads TGTGCCACCAGCACGAGTCGTGGCTCCTACAATGAGCAGTTCTTC.

In its sample, this clone was seen a few times. This chain links TRBV6-1 with TRBJ1-5; no firm D call. CDR3 length equals 18 residues. V lost 2 bases to trimming and J lost 3 bases, with 20 bases between them. The V gene's germline CDR1 is MNHNS and CDR2 SASEGT. The CDR3 nucleotides read TGTGCCAGCAGTGAACGCCGTGGGTTCCGGACTAACAATCAGCCCCAGCATTTT. Protein: CASSERRGFRTNNQPQHF.

The chain uses TRBV18 and TRBJ1-2, with TRBD1 identical over 9 bases. V was clipped by 9 bases and J by 8 bases; unmatched bases: 7. The germline V gene has CDR1 KGHSH and CDR2 LQKENI. The CDR3 is made up of 12 amino acids. CDR3 loop: CASSGQGRGYTF. CDR3 coding DNA: TGTGCCAGTTCCGGACAGGGGAGGGGCTACACCTTC.

The V and J genes are TRBV18 and TRBJ2-7, with TRBD2 matching over 13 bases. From germline, CDR1 is KGHSH and CDR2 LQKENI. Germline trimming cut 5 bases from V and 6 bases from J; bases unmatched to any gene: 10. The CDR3 contains 16 residues. Written as DNA, the CDR3 is TGTGCCAGCTCATCTACTAGCGGGGGGGCCGCCAGCGAGCAGTACTTC. Translated, it gives CASSSTSGGAASEQYF. Full variable domain (remainder filled in from reference TRBV18 and TRBJ2-7): NAGVMQNPRHLVRRRGQEARLRCSPMKGHSHVYWYRQLPEEGLKFMVYLQKENIIDESGMPKERFSAEFPKEGPSILRIQQVVRGDSAAYFCASSSTSGGAASEQYFGPGTRLTVT.

This chain joins TRBV18 and TRBJ2-3; D is uncertain. The CDR3 runs 19 residues. The V gene's germline CDR1 is KGHSH and CDR2 LQKENI. The V end lost 6 bases, the J end lost 1 base, and 26 bases lay between the germline ends. CDR3 residues: CASSYWAPSYDTGTDTQYF. Written as DNA, the CDR3 is TGTGCCAGCTCGTATTGGGCGCCTTCTTATGACACAGGCACAGATACGCAGTATTTT.